The T cell receptor (beta chain) described here comes from a study of blood T cells in healthy people across ages. A remark on this clonotype: Its specificity is not known.

General study points: Long-lived and aged donors differed, with more naive CD4+ cells and higher diversity in the long-lived.

CDR3 length: 15 residues. V was clipped by 6 bases and J by 0 bases, with 13 bases between them. Looked up from germline, CDR1 is SGHTA and CDR2 is FQGNSA. Donors ranged from 6 to 90 years old and were healthy Caucasians in Russia. Through a sample-barcoded 5' primer and a J-beta primer mix, a second PCR was run for 7 to 11 cycles. Tagging of each cDNA molecule was performed by a template-switch adaptor with 12 random nucleotides. From the 5' RACE reads, TCRdb called clonotypes with MiXCR, one entry per CDR3 protein. Altogether about 640,000 distinct CDR3 sequences are present, roughly 43% being singletons, with the ten largest covering 25% to 35%.

This TCR came from a man older than 75 in good health. The sample consisted of blood. The chain couples TRBV7-2 to TRBJ2-3; perhaps TRBD2 as D (5 bases). CDR3 region: CASRPGRTSTDTQYF. CDR3 DNA sequence: TGTGCCAGCAGACCAGGTCGGACTAGCACAGATACGCAGTATTTT.